This record covers a single T cell receptor beta chain. The sample originates from a study of OX40 agonist ivuxolimab in advanced cancers. Study summary: Treatment received earlier with anti-PD-1, anti-PD-L1 or anti-CTLA-4 agents was allowed, and around 40% had some.

The method was immunoSEQ multiplex PCR; TCRdb's version includes in-frame clones alone and lacks a portion of them. The sample lists around 140,000 clones; 90% to 95% were seen once. With 6 bases removed from V and 1 base from J, the gap between germline ends came to 10 bases. CDR3 size: 13 residues. From germline, CDR1 is SGHDT and CDR2 YYEEEE. The specimen was CD4+ or CD8+ T cells sorted from blood, collected in a trial of the OX40 agonist ivuxolimab. The V call is TRBV5-6, the J call TRBJ1-2; D remains ambiguous. The TCR was taken from an adult with an advanced solid tumor such as melanoma, head and neck, liver or kidney cancer. The CDR3 region has the DNA TGTGCCAGCAAGGATGGGCTTAACTATGGCTACACCTTC. The encoded protein is CASKDGLNYGYTF.